This passage covers 25 T cell receptor beta chains from one sample sequenced in a study of early stage breast cancer tumors. The protocol was immunoSEQ multiplex PCR, while the TCRdb copy is restricted to in-frame clones and leaves out a portion. The table records about 11,000 clones, 55% to 75% of them present only once. Sequenced: breast tumor tissue. The receptor set was obtained from a person aged 40 to 49 with breast cancer.

The chain uses TRBV29-1 and TRBJ2-4, with D unclear. Germline loops: CDR1 SQVTM, CDR2 ANQGSEA. The CDR3 sequence is 11 residues long. Trimming stripped 7 bases from V and 13 bases from J, with 17 bases between. The CDR3 coding sequence is TGCAGCGCCCTGTGGGAATACGTCCAGTACTTC. Protein product: CSALWEYVQYF.

The chain carries TRBV4-1 and TRBJ2-3, with TRBD2 identical over 9 bases. Per germline, CDR1 MGHRA and CDR2 YSYEKL. The CDR3 is made up of 14 amino acids. Unmatched junction bases numbered 2, after V lost 4 bases and J lost 3 bases. The CDR3 sequence is CASSLSGRTDTQYF. The CDR3 DNA is TGCGCCAGCAGCCTTAGCGGGAGAACAGATACGCAGTATTTT.

This chain joins TRBV5-4 and TRBJ1-5; D is perhaps TRBD1 (5 bases). Trimming shortened V by 4 bases and J by 0 bases, and 20 bases separated the two germline ends. CDR3 length equals 18 residues. The germline CDR1 and CDR2 sequences are SGHNT and YYREEE (reference sequence). The chain's CDR3 is CASSVGGGAGDSNQPQHF. The CDR3 coding sequence is TGTGCCAGCAGCGTGGGGGGTGGGGCCGGGGATAGCAATCAGCCCCAGCATTTT.

The chain combines TRBV7-9 with TRBJ2-7; tentative D call: TRBD1 (5 bases). The ends were cut back, 6 bases at V and 5 bases at J, with 14 bases in the middle. The CDR3 length is 13 residues. Germline V CDR1 and CDR2: SEHNR, FQNEAQ (reference sequence). The CDR3 loop is CASSGAATHEQYF. CDR3 DNA: TGTGCCAGCAGTGGGGCGGCTACCCACGAGCAGTACTTC.

The chain couples TRBV7-9 to TRBJ2-1; D is undetermined. From germline, CDR1 is SEHNR and CDR2 FQNEAQ (reference sequence). The CDR3 totals 14 residues. V was shortened by 4 bases and J by 7 bases, with 14 bases between the two germline ends. CDR3 in DNA: TGTGCCAGCAGCTCGACCTTACGGGCTAATGAGCAGTTCTTC. Its translation: CASSSTLRANEQFF.

Points on this clone: Additional DNA sequences in this sample encode the identical CDR3. This sequence joins TRBV5-4 and TRBJ2-3; tentative D call: TRBD2 (5 bases). Germline V gene sequence: CDR1 SGHNT, CDR2 YYREEE (reference sequence). The ends were cut back, 4 bases at V and 1 base at J, with 13 bases in the middle. The CDR3 extends over 15 amino acids. In nucleotides, the CDR3 is TGTGCCAGCAGCCTGGCCGGGAAGGGCACAGATACGCAGTATTTT. Its protein product is CASSLAGKGTDTQYF.

The genes are TRBV28 and TRBJ1-1; no firm D call. The CDR3 is 12 residues long. Germline CDR1 and CDR2: MDHEN and SYDVKM. V lost 6 bases to trimming and J lost 1 base, with 6 bases between them. The CDR3 spells CASSWENTEAFF. In DNA form, the CDR3 reads TGTGCCAGCAGCTGGGAGAACACTGAAGCTTTCTTT.

This clone turned up a few times. J is TRBJ2-6 and V is TRBV19, with a weak D call TRBD1 (6 bases). Trimming removed 5 bases at V and 4 bases at J, with 12 bases between. Germline CDR1 LNHDA, CDR2 SQIVND (reference sequence). This CDR3 spans 15 amino acids. This CDR3 is CASSSGALGANVLTF. The CDR3 DNA is TGTGCCAGTAGTTCAGGGGCCCTCGGGGCCAACGTCCTGACTTTC.

The chain employs TRBV5-6 and TRBJ2-1; D is unclear. The CDR3 is 14 amino acids. The V gene's germline CDR1 is SGHDT and CDR2 YYEEEE. Trimming removed 3 bases at V and 6 bases at J, with 13 bases between. The CDR3 here is CASSWPVRLNEQFF. The CDR3 DNA is TGTGCCAGCAGCTGGCCGGTTAGGCTCAATGAGCAGTTCTTC.

The chain carries TRBV30 and TRBJ2-5, with 8 bases that match TRBD2. Germline CDR1 GTSNPN, CDR2 SVGIG (reference sequence). This CDR3 has 15 amino acids. Trimming removed 4 bases from V and 5 bases from J; junction bases left unmatched: 12. In DNA form, the CDR3 reads TGTGCCTGGACGGGGGGGGAGGCCATCGGGGAGACCCAGTACTTC. This sequence encodes CAWTGGEAIGETQYF.

This chain uses TRBV5-6 with TRBJ2-6; possible D gene TRBD1, 6 bases. Trimming left V 2 bases short and J 2 bases short, with 8 bases between. The CDR3 totals 15 residues. In germline, CDR1 is SGHDT, CDR2 YYEEEE. In DNA form, the CDR3 reads TGTGCCAGCAGCTTAACAGGGCCTGGGGCCAACGTCCTGACTTTC. This encodes CASSLTGPGANVLTF.

V is TRBV6-5 and J is TRBJ2-7; D unresolved. The length of the CDR3 is 11 residues. Trimming removed 6 bases at V and 0 bases at J, with 3 bases between. From germline, CDR1 is MNHEY and CDR2 SVGAGI. CDR3: CASRFSYEQYF. As DNA, the CDR3 is TGTGCCAGCAGATTCTCCTACGAGCAGTACTTC.

This clone was observed a single time. CDR3 in amino acids: CASSKDYYYEQYF. Written as DNA, the CDR3 is TGTGCCAGTAGTAAAGACTATTACTACGAGCAGTACTTC. The chain is built from TRBV19 and TRBJ2-7; D is perhaps TRBD2 (5 bases). The germline V gene encodes CDR1 LNHDA and CDR2 SQIVND (reference sequence). The CDR3 runs 13 residues. The ends were cut back, 4 bases at V and 3 bases at J, with 10 bases in the middle.

The V gene is TRBV4-3, the J gene TRBJ1-1; tentative D call: TRBD1 (5 bases). The germline CDR1 and CDR2 sequences are LGHNA and YSLEER. V was pared by 1 base and J by 0 bases, with 12 bases between. CDR3 length equals 16 residues. CDR3 sequence: CASSQVPPGLNTEAFF. The CDR3 coding sequence is TGCGCCAGCAGCCAAGTTCCTCCAGGGTTGAACACTGAAGCTTTCTTT.

This clone was recorded a few times. The J gene is TRBJ1-1, the V gene TRBV11-2; 8 nucleotides agree with TRBD1. This CDR3 spans 17 amino acids. Trimming at V came to 2 bases and at J to 1 base, leaving 9 bases not matched to a gene. Germline V gene lookup returns CDR1 SGHAT and CDR2 FQNNGV. CDR3 bases: TGTGCCAGCAGCTTACCCGCCGCCGGGACAGGGAACACTGAAGCTTTCTTT. This codes for CASSLPAAGTGNTEAFF. The full variable domain, its missing parts supplied by reference TRBV11-2 and TRBJ1-1, is EAGVAQSPRYKIIEKRQSVAFWCNPISGHATLYWYQQILGQGPKLLIQFQNNGVVDDSQLPKDRFSAERLKGVDSTLKIQPAKLEDSAVYLCASSLPAAGTGNTEAFFGQGTRLTVV.

The chain uses TRBV5-6 and TRBJ2-2; weak D call: TRBD2 (8 bases). The V end was cut by 3 bases, the J end by 5 bases, with 14 bases between. The CDR3 sequence is 15 residues long. Looked up from germline, CDR1 is SGHDT and CDR2 is YYEEEE. The CDR3 bases are TGTGCCAGCAGCTCAGGGGGGACTAGAACCGGGGAGCTGTTTTTT. As protein: CASSSGGTRTGELFF.

V usage is TRBV6-4 and J usage is TRBJ2-2, with D possibly matching TRBD2 (6 bases). V lost 0 bases and J lost 4, with 15 bases in between. The germline CDR1 and CDR2 sequences are MRHNA and SNTAGT. The CDR3 contains 17 residues. CDR3 sequence reads: CASSDSFPAGGTGELFF. In DNA form, the CDR3 reads TGTGCCAGCAGTGACTCGTTCCCCGCCGGGGGCACCGGGGAGCTGTTTTTT.

The chain has TRBV5-5 and TRBJ2-1; D possibly corresponds to TRBD1 (5 bases). Trimming removed 0 bases from V and 5 bases from J, with 12 bases in between. CDR3 length: 15 amino acids. CDR1 SGHKS and CDR2 YYEKEE come from the germline V gene (reference sequence). CDR3: CASSLAGNRDNEQFF. DNA for the CDR3: TGTGCCAGCAGCTTGGCAGGGAACCGGGACAATGAGCAGTTCTTC.

This rearrangement joins TRBV5-1 to TRBJ2-5; D may be TRBD1 or TRBD2 (7 bases each). This CDR3 has 14 residues. Trimming took 4 bases from V and 4 from J, leaving 14 bases between them. Germline V lookup: CDR1 SGHRS, CDR2 YFSETQ. The CDR3 region is CASSRDREGETQYF. The CDR3 nucleotides read TGCGCCAGCAGCCGTGACAGGGAGGGAGAGACCCAGTACTTC.

The chain is built from TRBV10-3 and TRBJ2-3; maybe TRBD2 (7 bases). Trimming cost V 6 bases and J 3 bases, with 22 bases left between them. The CDR3 spans 17 residues. Germline V CDR1 and CDR2: ENHRY, SYGVKD. The CDR3 DNA is TGTGCCATCAGGGGGGGGCCCTCAGCGTCCGAAACAGATACGCAGTATTTT. Amino acid sequence: CAIRGGPSASETDTQYF.

J is TRBJ2-4 and V is TRBV2, with 13 bases aligning to TRBD2. Per germline, CDR1 SNHLY and CDR2 FYNNEI. V lost 6 bases to trimming and J lost 6 bases; unmatched junction nucleotides: 11. CDR3 length equals 17 residues. The CDR3: CASRIELAGGPGNIQYF. CDR3 DNA sequence: TGTGCCAGCAGGATCGAACTAGCGGGAGGGCCTGGAAACATTCAGTACTTC.

This chain joins TRBV5-4 and TRBJ2-1; TRBD2 might be the D (6 bases). Trimming took off 3 bases at V and 9 bases at J, with 10 bases between the two ends. The CDR3 is 12 residues long. Germline CDR1 reads SGHNT; CDR2 reads YYREEE (reference sequence). CDR3 nucleotide sequence: TGTGCCAGCAGCTGGACGGGAGTTGAGCAGTTCTTC. Translation gives CASSWTGVEQFF.

In regard to this clone: One junction end does not reproduce the germline sequence, and a read error may be involved. CDR3: CASSLDGTREAFF. CDR3 nucleotides: TGTGCCAGCAGTTTGGACGGGACACGTGAAGCTTTCTTT. The chain is built from TRBV5-6 and TRBJ1-1, with a tentative D call TRBD1 (6 bases). This CDR3 is built from 13 residues. Germline loops: CDR1 SGHDT, CDR2 YYEEEE.

This chain uses TRBV11-3 with TRBJ2-1; TRBD2 matches at 14 bases. The CDR3 is 20 residues long. V lost 4 bases to trimming and J lost 1 base; unmatched junction nucleotides: 12. Per the germline V gene, CDR1 is SGHNT and CDR2 is YENEEA. This chain's CDR3 is CASSSDSGLAGAWSYNEQFF. In nucleotides, the CDR3 is TGTGCCAGCAGCTCAGATTCGGGACTAGCGGGAGCCTGGTCCTACAATGAGCAGTTCTTC. The variable domain in full, with the rest retrieved from reference TRBV11-3 and TRBJ2-1, is EAGVVQSPRYKIIEKKQPVAFWCNPISGHNTLYWYLQNLGQGPELLIRYENEEAVDDSQLPKDRFSAERLKGVDSTLKIQPAELGDSAVYLCASSSDSGLAGAWSYNEQFFGPGTRLTVL.

CDR3 DNA: TGTGCCAGCAGCTTAGGACTCTTGGGGCGGTTCTTC. This codes for CASSLGLLGRFF. The V call is TRBV13, the J call TRBJ2-1, with D maybe TRBD1 (5 bases). CDR1 and CDR2 from the germline V gene are PRHDT and FYEKMQ (reference sequence). This CDR3 spans 12 amino acids. V was trimmed by 0 bases and J by 15 bases, leaving 12 bases between them.